This T cell receptor beta chain was captured by sequencing in a study of control samples from healthy donors and cancer patients. Profiled with immunoSEQ multiplex PCR; TCRdb holds only in-frame clones, not every one. The table has about 86,000 clones, approximately 95% seen once. The sequence was obtained from a woman younger than 45 in good health. The sequencing input was blood.

The CDR3 DNA reads as TGTGCCAGCAGTTTCGGACAGGTAGGCTCCAATGAGCAGTTCTTC. It is translated as CASSFGQVGSNEQFF. This chain connects TRBV28 to TRBJ2-1, with 7 bases that match TRBD1. This CDR3 has 15 amino acids. CDR1 MDHEN and CDR2 SYDVKM come from the germline V gene. V lost 3 bases and J lost 6; bases outside the gene matches: 8.